These T cell receptor beta chains were read from a single sample in a study of blood T cell repertoires in COVID-19. Method: immunoSEQ multiplex PCR; TCRdb's copy keeps in-frame clones and lacks some. Of 210,000 or so clones listed, around 84% are singletons. Sample: peripheral blood. Receptors originate from a human donor in a cohort sampled during active COVID-19. CDR3s include the opening cysteine and the closing phenylalanine or tryptophan. D genes are given only for firm matches.

D	V	J	length	CDR3
NA	TRBV3-1/TRBV3-2	TRBJ1-4	15	CASSQGAGAVEKLFF
NA	TRBV2	TRBJ1-1	12	CASSDKNTEAFF
NA	TRBV18	TRBJ1-2	14	CASSPSGTGHGYTF
TRBD1	TRBV19	TRBJ1-1	12	CASSTRGREAFF
TRBD2	TRBV24-1	TRBJ2-5	16	CATSPGTSVTEETQYF
NA	TRBV3-1/TRBV3-2	TRBJ1-5	13	CASSQVGGQPQHF
NA	TRBV29-1	TRBJ2-2	13	CSVDAFGAGELFF
NA	TRBV4-1	TRBJ1-1	16	CASSQVVSQVDTEAFF
NA	TRBV14	TRBJ2-4	16	CASSQYSPGQGGIQYF
TRBD2	TRBV7-6	TRBJ2-5	16	CASSRLAGGTQETQYF
TRBD1	TRBV30	TRBJ1-2	12	CAWTQGSYGYTF
TRBD1	TRBV5-1	TRBJ1-1	17	CASSLNPRGTVQPEAFF
TRBD2	TRBV3-1/TRBV3-2	TRBJ2-3	18	CASSHGLSSSGPTDTQYF
NA	TRBV3-1/TRBV3-2	TRBJ2-7	12	CASSRADSQMNF
NA	TRBV3-1/TRBV3-2	TRBJ2-5	14	CASSLSGLQETQYF
NA	TRBV28	TRBJ2-3	12	CASNSVTDTQYF
TRBD1	TRBV29-1	TRBJ1-2	11	CSVTTGAGYTF
NA	TRBV19	TRBJ1-2	15	CASSIDGGARYGYTF
TRBD1	TRBV2	TRBJ2-5	14	CASRSRTGEETQYF
NA	TRBV27	TRBJ1-1	18	CASSPDPWQIFMNTEAFF
TRBD1	TRBV30	TRBJ1-5	12	CALGQGNQPQHF
NA	TRBV11-2	TRBJ1-2	18	CASSLDSSLNYLNYGYTF
TRBD1	TRBV27	TRBJ1-2	13	CASSPAGGAGYTF
NA	TRBV18	TRBJ1-4	12	CASSRENEKLFF
TRBD1	TRBV28	TRBJ1-3	15	CASGSGTGGENTIYF
NA	TRBV5-5	TRBJ1-1	13	CASSLQGLTEAFF
NA	TRBV11-2	TRBJ1-1	19	CASSFGRGRLMLGDTEAFF